This TCR beta chain was found in a study of CD8+ T cells in alopecia areata. General study results and limits: Normal skin's resident alphabeta T cells are also sequenced in scalp samples.

Regarding this clone: Its antigen is unknown.

cDNA prepared by RNA extraction and subsequent reverse transcription served as the template for sequencing. The table came from immunoSEQ multiplex PCR; TCRdb's copy has only in-frame clones and leaves some out. The sample holds around 190,000 clones, roughly three fifths seen once. CDR1 is SGHNT, CDR2 YYREEE, per germline (reference sequence). Trimming cost V 0 bases and J 1 base, with 7 bases left between them. The CDR3 totals 14 residues. The sample's treatment: oral pan-JAK inhibitor, 5-10 mg twice daily. The TCR originated in a human donor with alopecia areata. The sequencing used CD4+ T cells sorted from blood, collected at week 4, from a patient treated with tofacitinib. This chain uses TRBV5-4 with TRBJ1-1; D is perhaps TRBD1 (6 bases). DNA for the CDR3: TGTGCCAGCAGCTTGGAACAGGGGAACACTGAAGCTTTCTTT. Amino acids: CASSLEQGNTEAFF.